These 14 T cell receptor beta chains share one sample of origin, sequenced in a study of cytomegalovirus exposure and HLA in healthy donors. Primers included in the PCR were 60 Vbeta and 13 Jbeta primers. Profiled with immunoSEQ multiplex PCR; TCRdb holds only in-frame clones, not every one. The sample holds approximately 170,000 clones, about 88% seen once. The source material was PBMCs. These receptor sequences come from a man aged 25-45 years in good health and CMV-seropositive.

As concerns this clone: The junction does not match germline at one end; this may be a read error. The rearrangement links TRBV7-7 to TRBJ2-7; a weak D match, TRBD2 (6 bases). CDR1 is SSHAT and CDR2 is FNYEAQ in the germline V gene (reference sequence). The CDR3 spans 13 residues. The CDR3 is CASSLSQGGEQYF. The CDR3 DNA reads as TGTGCTAGCAGCTTATCCCAGGGAGGCGAGCAGTACTTC.

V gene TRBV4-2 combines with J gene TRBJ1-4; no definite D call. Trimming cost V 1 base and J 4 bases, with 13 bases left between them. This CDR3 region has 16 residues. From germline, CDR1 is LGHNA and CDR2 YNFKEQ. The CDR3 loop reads CASSQAVGLLNEKLFF. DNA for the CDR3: TGTGCCAGCAGCCAAGCGGTTGGTCTACTTAATGAAAAACTGTTTTTT.

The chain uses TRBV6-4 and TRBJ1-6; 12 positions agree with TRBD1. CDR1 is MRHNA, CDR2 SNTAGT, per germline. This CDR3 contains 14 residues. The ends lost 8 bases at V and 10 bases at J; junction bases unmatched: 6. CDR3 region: CASGPGTGGSPLHF. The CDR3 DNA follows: TGTGCCAGCGGGCCCGGGACAGGGGGCTCACCCCTCCACTTT.

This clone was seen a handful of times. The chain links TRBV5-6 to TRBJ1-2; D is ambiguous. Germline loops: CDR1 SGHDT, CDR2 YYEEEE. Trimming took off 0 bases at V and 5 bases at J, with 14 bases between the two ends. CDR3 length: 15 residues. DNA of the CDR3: TGTGCCAGCAGCTTGGTGAAAACCGGAGGATATGGCTACACCTTC. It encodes CASSLVKTGGYGYTF.

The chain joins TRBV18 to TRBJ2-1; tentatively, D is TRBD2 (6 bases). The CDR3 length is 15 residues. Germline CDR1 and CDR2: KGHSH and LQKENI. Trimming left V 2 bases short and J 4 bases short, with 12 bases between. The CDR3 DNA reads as TGTGCCAGCTCACCATCGGCGGGAACTTACAATGAGCAGTTCTTC. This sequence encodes CASSPSAGTYNEQFF. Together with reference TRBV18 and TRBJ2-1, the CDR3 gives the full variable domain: NAGVMQNPRHLVRRRGQEARLRCSPMKGHSHVYWYRQLPEEGLKFMVYLQKENIIDESGMPKERFSAEFPKEGPSILRIQQVVRGDSAAYFCASSPSAGTYNEQFFGPGTRLTVL.

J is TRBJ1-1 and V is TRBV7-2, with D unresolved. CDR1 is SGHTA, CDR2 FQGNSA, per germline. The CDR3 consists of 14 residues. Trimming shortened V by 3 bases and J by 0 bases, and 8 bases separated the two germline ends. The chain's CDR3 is CASSLSRLNTEAFF. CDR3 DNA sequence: TGTGCCAGCAGCTTGAGCAGGTTGAACACTGAAGCTTTCTTT.

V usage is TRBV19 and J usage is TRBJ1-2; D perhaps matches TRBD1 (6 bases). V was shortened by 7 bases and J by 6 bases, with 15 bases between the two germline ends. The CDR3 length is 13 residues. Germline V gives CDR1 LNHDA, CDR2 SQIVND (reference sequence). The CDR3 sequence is CASTHDRLHGYTF. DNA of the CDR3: TGTGCCAGTACCCACGACAGGCTTCATGGCTACACCTTC.

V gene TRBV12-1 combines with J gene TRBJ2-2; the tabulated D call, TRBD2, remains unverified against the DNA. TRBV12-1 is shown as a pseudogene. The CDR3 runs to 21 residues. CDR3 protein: CASSPTQQAGVRRTNTGELFF. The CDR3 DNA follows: TGTGCCAGCAGCCCTACCCAGCAAGCGGGAGTGAGACGAACTAACACCGGGGAGCTGTTTTTT.

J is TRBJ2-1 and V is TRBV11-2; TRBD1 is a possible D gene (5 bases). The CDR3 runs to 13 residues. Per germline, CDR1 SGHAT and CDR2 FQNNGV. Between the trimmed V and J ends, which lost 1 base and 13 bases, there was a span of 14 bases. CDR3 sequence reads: CASSLGQTQQQFF. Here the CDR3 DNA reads TGTGCCAGCAGCTTAGGACAGACCCAGCAACAGTTCTTC.

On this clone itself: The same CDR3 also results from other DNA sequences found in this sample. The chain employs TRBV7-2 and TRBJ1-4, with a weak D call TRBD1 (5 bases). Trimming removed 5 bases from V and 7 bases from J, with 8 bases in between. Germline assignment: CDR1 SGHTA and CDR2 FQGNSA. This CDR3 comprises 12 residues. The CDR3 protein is CASSPQGEKLFF. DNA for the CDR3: TGTGCCAGCAGCCCCCAGGGTGAAAAACTGTTTTTT.

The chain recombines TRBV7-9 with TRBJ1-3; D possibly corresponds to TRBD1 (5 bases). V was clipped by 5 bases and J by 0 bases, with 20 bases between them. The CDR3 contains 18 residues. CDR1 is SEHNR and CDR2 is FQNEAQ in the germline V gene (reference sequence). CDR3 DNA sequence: TGTGCCAGCAGCCCCGATGGACAAATGCTACTCTCTGGAAACACCATATATTTT. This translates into CASSPDGQMLLSGNTIYF.

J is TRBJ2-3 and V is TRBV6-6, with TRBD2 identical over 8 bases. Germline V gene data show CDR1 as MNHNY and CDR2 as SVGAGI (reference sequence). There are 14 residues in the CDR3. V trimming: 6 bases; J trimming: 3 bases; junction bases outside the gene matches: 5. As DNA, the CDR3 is TGTGCCAGCAGCCAACTAGCGGTTACAGATACGCAGTATTTT. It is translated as CASSQLAVTDTQYF.

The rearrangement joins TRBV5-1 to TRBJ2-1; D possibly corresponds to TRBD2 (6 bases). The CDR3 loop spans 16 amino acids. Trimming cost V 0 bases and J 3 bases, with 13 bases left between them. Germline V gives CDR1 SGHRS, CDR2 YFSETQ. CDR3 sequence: CASSLAQAGLYNEQFF. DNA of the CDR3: TGCGCCAGCAGCTTGGCCCAGGCGGGGCTCTACAATGAGCAGTTCTTC.

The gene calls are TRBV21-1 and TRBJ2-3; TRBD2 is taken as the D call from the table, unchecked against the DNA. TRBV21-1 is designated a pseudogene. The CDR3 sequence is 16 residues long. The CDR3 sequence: CASSTPTSPVTDTQYF. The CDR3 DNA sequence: TGTGCCAGCAGCACCCCGACTAGCCCTGTCACAGATACGCAGTATTTT.